Listed here are 8 T cell receptor beta chains from one sample, sequenced in a study of technical replicates of blood from a few donors. Profiling relied on immunoSEQ multiplex PCR, and the TCRdb table lists in-frame clones only, not all of them. The sample comprises tens of thousands of clones, under 99% of which are singletons, and roughly 0.2% rests with the top ten. Sequences were obtained from T cells isolated from PBMCs. The receptor source for this set is a human donor in good health.

The rearrangement links TRBV7-9 to TRBJ2-7, with a possible D match to TRBD1 (5 bases). V lost 4 bases and J lost 5, with 15 bases in between. This CDR3 contains 14 residues. CDR1 is SEHNR, CDR2 FQNEAQ, per germline (reference sequence). CDR3 DNA: TGTGCCAGCAGCTCCGGCAGGGAATTGGACGAGCAGTACTTC. Translating gives CASSSGRELDEQYF.

The V call is TRBV28, the J call TRBJ2-7, with D possibly matching TRBD1 (5 bases). CDR1 is MDHEN and CDR2 is SYDVKM in the germline V gene. V was pared by 9 bases and J by 0 bases, with 12 bases between. CDR3 length: 13 amino acids. The CDR3 nucleotides are TGTGCCAGTGAAGGGCAGGGCTCCTACGAGCAGTACTTC. This codes for CASEGQGSYEQYF.

The chain has TRBV18 and TRBJ1-5, with D hard to call. CDR1 and CDR2 (germline): KGHSH, LQKENI. The CDR3 is made up of 13 amino acids. Trimming removed 2 bases at V and 11 bases at J, with 13 bases between. DNA of the CDR3: TGTGCCAGCTCACCAGTTTCCCAGATCTCCCAGCATTTT. Protein sequence: CASSPVSQISQHF. Looking up the rest from reference TRBV18 and TRBJ1-5 gives the full variable domain: NAGVMQNPRHLVRRRGQEARLRCSPMKGHSHVYWYRQLPEEGLKFMVYLQKENIIDESGMPKERFSAEFPKEGPSILRIQQVVRGDSAAYFCASSPVSQISQHFGDGTRLSIL.

This chain joins TRBV2 and TRBJ2-7, with D maybe TRBD1 (5 bases). V was trimmed by 6 bases and J by 2 bases, leaving 8 bases between them. Per germline, CDR1 SNHLY and CDR2 FYNNEI. The CDR3 has 12 residues. The CDR3 loop reads CASRPTAYEQYF. As DNA, the CDR3 is TGTGCCAGCAGGCCGACAGCCTACGAGCAGTACTTC.

The chain recombines TRBV4-1 with TRBJ2-7; TRBD2 agrees at 9 bases. J lost 2 bases, V lost 5 bases, and 7 bases had no gene match. CDR1 MGHRA and CDR2 YSYEKL come from the germline V gene. The CDR3 covers 15 residues. The CDR3 DNA reads TGCGCCAGCAGCTGGGGACTAGCAGATACCTACGAGCAGTACTTC. Translating gives CASSWGLADTYEQYF.

The chain combines TRBV6-1 with TRBJ1-1, with D possibly matching TRBD1 (5 bases). Germline loops: CDR1 MNHNS, CDR2 SASEGT. The germline V and J ends were trimmed by 3 bases and 0 bases, with 8 bases remaining between them. The CDR3 contains 14 residues. The CDR3 DNA reads as TGTGCCAGCAGTGAGGGGGGAATGAACACTGAAGCTTTCTTT. Translating gives CASSEGGMNTEAFF.

The chain joins TRBV6-1 to TRBJ2-7; no reliable D call. The germline CDR1 and CDR2 sequences are MNHNS and SASEGT. The V end lost 11 bases, the J end lost 1 base, and 9 bases lay between the germline ends. The CDR3 runs 11 residues. CDR3 sequence reads: CASARSYEQYF. The CDR3 region has the DNA TGTGCCTCGGCGAGGTCCTACGAGCAGTACTTC.

This chain joins TRBV29-1 and TRBJ1-2; 7 nucleotides match TRBD1. The CDR3 has 13 amino acids. Losses at the gene ends were 3 bases for V and 5 bases for J; bases not matched to a gene: 6. CDR1 is SQVTM, CDR2 ANQGSEA, per germline. The CDR3: CSVEQTGKYGYTF. CDR3 bases: TGCAGCGTTGAGCAGACAGGGAAGTATGGCTACACCTTC.